A single TCR beta chain is shown here with its context. Its antigen is unidentified. The sorting of PBMCs gave CD4+ and CD8+ T cells. There are 13 residues in the CDR3. Per the germline V gene, CDR1 is LNHNV and CDR2 is YYDKDF (reference sequence). V lost 3 bases and J lost 1, with 7 bases in between. The source of the sample is a study of CD8+ T cells in alopecia areata. Study in general: Tofacitinib lasted 6 to 18 months, then 6 months off drug.

Broader study findings: Normal scalp had lower clonality than lesional scalp, with alopecia totalis/universalis lesions showing this most strongly.

It was cDNA, reverse transcribed from extracted RNA, that served as the sequencing template. Some clones are missing from TCRdb's copy, which holds only in-frame ones; the method was immunoSEQ multiplex PCR. This sample has 150,000 to 200,000 clones, with less than 75% found just once. The chain has TRBV15 and TRBJ2-7, with D possibly matching TRBD1 (5 bases). The TCR comes from a human donor with alopecia areata. Sequencing was performed on CD8+ T cells sorted from blood, taken at week 0. In DNA, the CDR3 is TGTGCCACCAGCAGGACAGATTCCTACGAGCAGTACTTC. Its translation is CATSRTDSYEQYF.